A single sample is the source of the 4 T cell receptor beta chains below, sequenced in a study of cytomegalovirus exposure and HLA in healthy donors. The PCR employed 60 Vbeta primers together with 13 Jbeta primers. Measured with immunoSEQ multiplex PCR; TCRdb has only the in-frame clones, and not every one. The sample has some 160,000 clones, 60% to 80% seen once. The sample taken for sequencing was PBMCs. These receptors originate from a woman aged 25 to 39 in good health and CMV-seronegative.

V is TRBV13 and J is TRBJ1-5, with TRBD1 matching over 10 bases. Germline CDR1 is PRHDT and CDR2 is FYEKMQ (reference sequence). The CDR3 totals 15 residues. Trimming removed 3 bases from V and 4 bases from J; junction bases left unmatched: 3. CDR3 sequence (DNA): TGTGCCAGCAGCTTCCGGACAGGGGGAAATCAGCCCCAGCATTTT. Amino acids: CASSFRTGGNQPQHF.

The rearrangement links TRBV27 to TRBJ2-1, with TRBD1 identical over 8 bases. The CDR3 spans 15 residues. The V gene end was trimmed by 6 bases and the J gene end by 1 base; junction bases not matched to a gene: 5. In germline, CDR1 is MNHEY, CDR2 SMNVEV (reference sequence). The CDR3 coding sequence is TGTGCCAGCAGACCCGGGACAGGTTCCTACAATGAGCAGTTCTTC. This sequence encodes CASRPGTGSYNEQFF.

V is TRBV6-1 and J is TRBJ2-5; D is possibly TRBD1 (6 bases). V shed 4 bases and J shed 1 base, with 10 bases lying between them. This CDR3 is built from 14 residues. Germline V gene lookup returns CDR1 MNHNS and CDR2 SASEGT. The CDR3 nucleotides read TGTGCCAGCAGTGTCCAGGACAGCCAAGAGACCCAGTACTTC. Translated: CASSVQDSQETQYF.

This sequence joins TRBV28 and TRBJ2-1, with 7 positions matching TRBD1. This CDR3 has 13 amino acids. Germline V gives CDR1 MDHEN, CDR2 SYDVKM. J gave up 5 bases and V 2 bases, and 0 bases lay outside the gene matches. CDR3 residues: CASSLTGDNEQFF. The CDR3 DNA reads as TGTGCCAGCAGTTTAACAGGGGACAATGAGCAGTTCTTC.